Listed below are T cell receptor beta chains from one sample, sequenced in a study of CXCR3-negative and CXCR3-positive naive CD8 T cells. TCRdb re-called the 5' RACE reads; every CDR3 protein appears as one record, without DNA. The table lists roughly 40,000 distinct CDR3 sequences. The sample was naive CXCR3- CD8+ T cells from blood. These receptors were obtained from a human donor in good health. Some clones in this sample may be carry-over from other donors' samples. Both conserved end residues are part of each CDR3. The size of a clone is reported for some rows only, either as once, few or many, or as a class for expanded clones.

CDR3aa | j_gene | v_gene | abundance
CASSTGPSGGALRNEQFF | TRBJ2-1 | TRBV2 | NA
CASSLVRIGQGAGGGYTF | TRBJ1-2 | TRBV28 | NA
CSVEAGSRSGNTIYF | TRBJ1-3 | TRBV29-1 | NA
CASSGGSPLHF | TRBJ1-6 | TRBV2 | NA
CAISESGDREAYNEQFF | TRBJ2-1 | TRBV10-3 | NA
CASSPLADIDTQYF | TRBJ2-3 | TRBV28 | NA
CASSQDMDLRGNSPLHF | TRBJ1-6 | TRBV4-3 | medium-sized
CATSSLGAEQYF | TRBJ2-7 | TRBV15 | NA
CSVRTPRDRGHSNTGELFF | TRBJ2-2 | TRBV29-1 | NA
CASSQSPGQKRETQYF | TRBJ2-5 | TRBV27 | NA
CSALGRNTGELFF | TRBJ2-2 | TRBV29-1 | NA
CASGLGGHGYTF | TRBJ1-2 | TRBV6-5 | NA
CASSAGASPLHF | TRBJ1-6 | TRBV19 | NA
CSVDGLAGGEETQYF | TRBJ2-5 | TRBV29-1 | NA
CASSPGTDYSGELFF | TRBJ2-2 | TRBV7-6 | NA
CASRETSVPYNEQFF | TRBJ2-1 | TRBV11-2 | NA
CASSSFLGNEKLFF | TRBJ1-4 | TRBV7-2 | NA
CASSIYGGNQPQHF | TRBJ1-5 | TRBV19 | NA
CASRFPDRGHEQFF | TRBJ2-1 | TRBV5-1 | NA
CASSTRQEAFF | TRBJ1-1 | TRBV28 | NA
CASRTARDGGTDTQYF | TRBJ2-3 | TRBV12-3/TRBV12-4 | NA
CATSPEQTANEQYF | TRBJ2-7 | TRBV15 | NA
CSARKNTEAFF | TRBJ1-1 | TRBV20-1 | NA
CASSSPGQGIETQYF | TRBJ2-5 | TRBV28 | NA
CASGRQGWVEAFF | TRBJ1-1 | TRBV19 | NA
CATSRGQGADEQFF | TRBJ2-1 | TRBV15 | NA
CASLGTLDTEAFF | TRBJ1-1 | TRBV5-1 | NA
CASSSTSGSSYNEQFF | TRBJ2-1 | TRBV12-3/TRBV12-4 | NA
CASSTGLANEQFF | TRBJ2-1 | TRBV28 | NA
CASSRGQGNTGELFF | TRBJ2-2 | TRBV28 | NA
CASSQDRGAASVFQETQYF | TRBJ2-5 | TRBV3-1 | NA
CASSLSGADQPQHF | TRBJ1-5 | TRBV27 | NA
CSVEAGLAGVPNYEQYF | TRBJ2-7 | TRBV29-1 | NA
CSVEQGQPLEQYF | TRBJ2-7 | TRBV29-1 | NA
CSAGGGVGQPQHF | TRBJ1-5 | TRBV29-1 | NA
CAWSPTIRDPRGISPLHF | TRBJ1-6 | TRBV30 | NA
CSARGLQSSYEQYF | TRBJ2-7 | TRBV20-1 | NA
CASSLEGGSNTEAFF | TRBJ1-1 | TRBV11-2 | NA
CASSLEFQTETQYF | TRBJ2-5 | TRBV5-4 | NA
CASSSTSLWGYEQYF | TRBJ2-7 | TRBV6-6 | NA
CSVEGQFSYNEQFF | TRBJ2-1 | TRBV29-1 | NA